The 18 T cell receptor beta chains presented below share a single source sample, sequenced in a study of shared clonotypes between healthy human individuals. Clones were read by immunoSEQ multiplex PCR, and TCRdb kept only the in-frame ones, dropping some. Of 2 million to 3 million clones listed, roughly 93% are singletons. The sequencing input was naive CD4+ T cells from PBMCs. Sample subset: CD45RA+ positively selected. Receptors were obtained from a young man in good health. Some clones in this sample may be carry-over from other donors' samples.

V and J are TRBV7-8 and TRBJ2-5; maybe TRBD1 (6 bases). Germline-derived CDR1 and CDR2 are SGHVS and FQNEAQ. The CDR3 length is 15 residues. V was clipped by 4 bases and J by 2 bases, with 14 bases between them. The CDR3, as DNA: TGTGCCAGCAGCTCCCGAAGGGGGATTCAAGAGACCCAGTACTTC. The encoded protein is CASSSRRGIQETQYF.

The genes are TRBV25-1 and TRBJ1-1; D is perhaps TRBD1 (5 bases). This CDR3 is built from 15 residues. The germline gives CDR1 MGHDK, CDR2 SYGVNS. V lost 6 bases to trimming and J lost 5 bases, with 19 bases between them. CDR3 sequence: CASSPSEPWGTEAFF. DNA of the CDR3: TGTGCCAGCAGCCCTTCGGAACCCTGGGGGACTGAAGCTTTCTTT.

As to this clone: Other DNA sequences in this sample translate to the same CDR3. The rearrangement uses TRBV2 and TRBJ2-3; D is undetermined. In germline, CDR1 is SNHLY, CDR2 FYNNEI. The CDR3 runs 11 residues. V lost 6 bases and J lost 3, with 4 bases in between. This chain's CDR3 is CASSRTDTQYF. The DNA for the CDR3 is TGTGCCAGCAGCAGGACAGATACGCAGTATTTT.

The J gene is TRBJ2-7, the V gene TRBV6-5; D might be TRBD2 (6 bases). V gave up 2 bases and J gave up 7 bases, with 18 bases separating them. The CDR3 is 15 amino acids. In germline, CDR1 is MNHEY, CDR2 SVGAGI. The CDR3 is CASSYLPAGSGEQYF. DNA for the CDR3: TGTGCCAGCAGTTACCTCCCGGCGGGGTCGGGGGAGCAGTACTTC.

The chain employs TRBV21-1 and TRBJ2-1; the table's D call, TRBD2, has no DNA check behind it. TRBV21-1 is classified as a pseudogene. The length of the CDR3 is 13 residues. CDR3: CAFPGFLLSEQFF. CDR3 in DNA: TGTGCCTTCCCCGGGTTTCTCTTAAGCGAGCAGTTCTTC.

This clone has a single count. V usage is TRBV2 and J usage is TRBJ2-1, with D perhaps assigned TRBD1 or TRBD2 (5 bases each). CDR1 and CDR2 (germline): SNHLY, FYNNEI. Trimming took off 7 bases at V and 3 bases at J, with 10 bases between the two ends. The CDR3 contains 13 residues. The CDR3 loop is CASIGGIYNEQFF. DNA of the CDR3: TGTGCCAGCATTGGGGGAATCTACAATGAGCAGTTCTTC.

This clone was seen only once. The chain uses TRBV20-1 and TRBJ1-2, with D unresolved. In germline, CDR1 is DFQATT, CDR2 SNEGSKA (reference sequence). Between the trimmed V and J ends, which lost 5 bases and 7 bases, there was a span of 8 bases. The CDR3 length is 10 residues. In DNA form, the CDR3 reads TGCAGTGCTCCCCACTTTGGCTACACCTTC. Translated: CSAPHFGYTF.

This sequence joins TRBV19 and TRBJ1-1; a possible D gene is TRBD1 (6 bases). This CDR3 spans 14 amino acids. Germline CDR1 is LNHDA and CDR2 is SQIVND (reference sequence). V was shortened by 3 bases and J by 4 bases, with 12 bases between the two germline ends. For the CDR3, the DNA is TGTGCCAGTAGTATGGGGGCAGTGGGCACTGAAGCTTTCTTT. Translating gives CASSMGAVGTEAFF.

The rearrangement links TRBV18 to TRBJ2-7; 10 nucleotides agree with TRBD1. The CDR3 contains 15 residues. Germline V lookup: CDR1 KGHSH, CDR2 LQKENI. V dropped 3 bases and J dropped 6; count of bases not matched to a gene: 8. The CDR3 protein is CASSPLGTGESEQYF. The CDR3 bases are TGTGCCAGCTCACCCCTCGGGACAGGGGAAAGCGAGCAGTACTTC.

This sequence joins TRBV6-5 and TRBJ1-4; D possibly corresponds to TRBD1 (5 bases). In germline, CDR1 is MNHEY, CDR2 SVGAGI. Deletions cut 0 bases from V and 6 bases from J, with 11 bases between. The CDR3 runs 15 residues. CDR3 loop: CASSYSGRVDEKLFF. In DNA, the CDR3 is TGTGCCAGCAGTTACTCGGGCAGGGTGGATGAAAAACTGTTTTTT.

This CDR3 is CASSLMDRGPGEQYF. Written as DNA, the CDR3 is TGTGCCAGCAGCTTGATGGACAGGGGCCCCGGGGAGCAGTACTTC. V gene TRBV5-6 combines with J gene TRBJ2-7; 9 bases are shared with TRBD1. Germline V gives CDR1 SGHDT, CDR2 YYEEEE. The CDR3 consists of 15 residues. The ends lost 1 base at V and 7 bases at J; junction bases unmatched: 9.

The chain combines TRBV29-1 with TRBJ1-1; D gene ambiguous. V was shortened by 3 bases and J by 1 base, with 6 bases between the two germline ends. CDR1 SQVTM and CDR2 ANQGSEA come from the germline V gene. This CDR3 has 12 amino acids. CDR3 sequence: CSVDDGNTEAFF. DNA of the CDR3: TGCAGCGTTGATGACGGGAACACTGAAGCTTTCTTT.

CDR3 bases: TGTGCCAGCAGACCGGCGGGGGGGAGGGCTTACAATGAGCAGTTCTTC. It encodes CASRPAGGRAYNEQFF. This chain uses TRBV11-2 with TRBJ2-1; 9 bases line up with TRBD2. CDR3 length: 16 amino acids. CDR1 and CDR2 from the germline V gene are SGHAT and FQNNGV. With 6 bases clipped from V and 4 bases from J, the junction kept 10 bases outside the gene matches.

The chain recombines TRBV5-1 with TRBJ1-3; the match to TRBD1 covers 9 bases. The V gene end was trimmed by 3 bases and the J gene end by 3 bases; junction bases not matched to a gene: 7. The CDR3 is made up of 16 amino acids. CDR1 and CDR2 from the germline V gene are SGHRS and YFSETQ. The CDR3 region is CASSYATGGGGNTIYF. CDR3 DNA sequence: TGCGCCAGCAGCTACGCGACAGGGGGTGGTGGAAACACCATATATTTT.

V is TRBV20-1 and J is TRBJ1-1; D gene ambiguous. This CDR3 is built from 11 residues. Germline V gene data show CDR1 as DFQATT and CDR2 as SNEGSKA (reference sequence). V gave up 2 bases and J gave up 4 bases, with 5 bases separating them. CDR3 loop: CSARRSTEAFF. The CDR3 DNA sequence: TGCAGTGCTAGAAGGTCCACTGAAGCTTTCTTT.

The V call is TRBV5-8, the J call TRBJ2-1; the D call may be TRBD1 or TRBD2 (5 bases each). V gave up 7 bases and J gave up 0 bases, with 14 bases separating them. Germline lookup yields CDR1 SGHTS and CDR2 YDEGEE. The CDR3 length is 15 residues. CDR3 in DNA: TGTGCCAGCCTAGGGCCGGGACGCTCCTACAATGAGCAGTTCTTC. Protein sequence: CASLGPGRSYNEQFF.

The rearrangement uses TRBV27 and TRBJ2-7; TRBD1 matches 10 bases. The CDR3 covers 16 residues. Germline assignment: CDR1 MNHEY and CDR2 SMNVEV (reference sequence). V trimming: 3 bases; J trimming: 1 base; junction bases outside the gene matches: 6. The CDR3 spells CASSLTGTGVSYEQYF. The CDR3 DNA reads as TGTGCCAGCAGTTTGACCGGGACAGGGGTTTCCTACGAGCAGTACTTC.

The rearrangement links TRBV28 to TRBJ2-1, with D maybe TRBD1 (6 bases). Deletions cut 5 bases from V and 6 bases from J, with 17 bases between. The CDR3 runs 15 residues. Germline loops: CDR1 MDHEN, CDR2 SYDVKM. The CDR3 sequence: CASSPPGHKTNEQFF. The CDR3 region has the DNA TGTGCCAGCAGTCCCCCGGGACATAAGACCAATGAGCAGTTCTTC.